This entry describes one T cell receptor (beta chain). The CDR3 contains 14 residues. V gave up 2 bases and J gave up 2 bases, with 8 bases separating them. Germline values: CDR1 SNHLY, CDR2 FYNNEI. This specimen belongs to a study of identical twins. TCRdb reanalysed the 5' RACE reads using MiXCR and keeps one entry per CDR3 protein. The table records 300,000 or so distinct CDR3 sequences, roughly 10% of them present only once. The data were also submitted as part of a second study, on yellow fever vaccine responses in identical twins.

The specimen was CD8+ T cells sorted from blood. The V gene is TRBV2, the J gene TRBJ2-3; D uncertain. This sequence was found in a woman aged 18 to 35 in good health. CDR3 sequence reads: CASSESPDTDTQYF. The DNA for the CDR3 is TGTGCCAGCAGTGAATCCCCCGACACAGATACGCAGTATTTT.